Here is one TCR beta chain with its context. Its antigen is not identified. The sample originates from a study of T cell responses to AZD1222 COVID-19 vaccine. Method: immunoSEQ multiplex PCR; TCRdb's copy keeps in-frame clones and lacks some. The sample lists tens of thousands of clones; 85% were seen once. Between the trimmed V and J ends, which lost 2 bases and 0 bases, there was a span of 11 bases. CDR1 SNHLY and CDR2 FYNNEI come from the germline V gene. This CDR3 has 15 residues. General study points: There were mostly white British donors and more females than males, and clonal diversity was possibly underestimated. No day 14 peak samples; only post-peak repertoires were characterized.

This receptor was obtained from an adult who received the AZD1222 COVID-19 vaccine. The chain recombines TRBV2 with TRBJ2-7, with D perhaps matching TRBD1 (5 bases). The sequences come from peripheral blood, collected 28 days after the second AZD1222 dose. The CDR3 DNA reads as TGTGCCAGCAGTGAACAGGGCGCGAGCTCCTACGAGCAGTACTTC. Translation: CASSEQGASSYEQYF. Looking up the rest from reference TRBV2 and TRBJ2-7 gives the full variable domain: EPEVTQTPSHQVTQMGQEVILRCVPISNHLYFYWYRQILGQKVEFLVSFYNNEISEKSEIFDDQFSVERPDGSNFTLKIRSTKLEDSAMYFCASSEQGASSYEQYFGPGTRLTVT.